Presented here are 27 T cell receptor beta chains from one specimen sequenced in a study of cytomegalovirus exposure and HLA in healthy donors. Primers: 60 Vbeta forward and 13 Jbeta reverse. Some clones are missing from TCRdb's copy, which holds only in-frame ones; the method was immunoSEQ multiplex PCR. Counted here are about 180,000 clones, 65% to 85% occurring once; the ten biggest clones make up 1.3% to 1.5%. The sequencing input was PBMCs. These receptors were collected from a girl aged 10 to 17 in good health and CMV-seropositive.

The chain carries TRBV15 and TRBJ2-5, with TRBD1 as a possible D gene (5 bases). In germline, CDR1 is LNHNV, CDR2 YYDKDF (reference sequence). V was clipped by 3 bases and J by 2 bases, with 19 bases between them. The CDR3 is made up of 17 amino acids. The CDR3 protein is CATSSNRKGQHQETQYF. The CDR3 DNA reads TGTGCCACCAGCAGCAACAGAAAGGGGCAACATCAAGAGACCCAGTACTTC.

This chain joins TRBV27 and TRBJ1-5; D is possibly TRBD1 (6 bases). The CDR3 totals 13 residues. Between the trimmed V and J ends, which lost 4 bases and 7 bases, there was a span of 11 bases. Germline CDR1 reads MNHEY; CDR2 reads SMNVEV (reference sequence). The CDR3 loop is CASSWAGAQPQHF. CDR3 DNA: TGTGCCAGCAGTTGGGCAGGGGCGCAGCCCCAGCATTTT.

V is TRBV15 and J is TRBJ2-7, with D perhaps TRBD2 (6 bases). CDR3 length equals 15 residues. V dropped 0 bases and J dropped 5 bases, with 14 bases sitting between them. Germline V lookup: CDR1 LNHNV, CDR2 YYDKDF (reference sequence). This CDR3 is CATSRETWGRNEQYF. CDR3 nucleotides: TGTGCCACCAGCAGAGAGACTTGGGGGAGGAACGAGCAGTACTTC.

The rearrangement links TRBV2 to TRBJ2-2; TRBD2 matches at 10 bases. CDR1 is SNHLY and CDR2 is FYNNEI in the germline V gene. CDR3 length: 16 amino acids. V gave up 9 bases and J gave up 5 bases; unmatched junction bases: 12. CDR3 region: CASVKREGLITGELFF. DNA of the CDR3: TGTGCCAGTGTTAAGCGGGAGGGCCTTATTACCGGGGAGCTGTTTTTT. The whole variable domain, filled in from reference TRBV2 and TRBJ2-2, reads EPEVTQTPSHQVTQMGQEVILRCVPISNHLYFYWYRQILGQKVEFLVSFYNNEISEKSEIFDDQFSVERPDGSNFTLKIRSTKLEDSAMYFCASVKREGLITGELFFGEGSRLTVL.

This clone showed up just once. The rearrangement joins TRBV4-2 to TRBJ2-1, with TRBD2 matching 12 bases. Germline V gene data show CDR1 as LGHNA and CDR2 as YNFKEQ. Unmatched junction bases numbered 1, after V lost 4 bases and J lost 3 bases. The CDR3 has 15 residues. The DNA for the CDR3 is TGTGCCAGCAGCCCTAGCGGGGGGGACTACAATGAGCAGTTCTTC. Its translation is CASSPSGGDYNEQFF.

The rearrangement links TRBV5-1 to TRBJ1-3, with D possibly being TRBD1 (5 bases). Trimming took off 1 base at V and 0 bases at J, with 17 bases between the two ends. CDR1 is SGHRS, CDR2 YFSETQ, per germline. The CDR3 has 18 amino acids. In DNA, the CDR3 is TGCGCCAGCAGCTTGCAGGGAAGGGGAAGCCGCTCTGGAAACACCATATATTTT. Translating gives CASSLQGRGSRSGNTIYF.

V usage is TRBV10-2 and J usage is TRBJ2-7, with D perhaps TRBD2 (6 bases). Germline CDR1 WSHSY, CDR2 SAAADI. The V end lost 8 bases, the J end lost 6 bases, and 17 bases lay between the germline ends. The CDR3 totals 13 residues. As DNA, the CDR3 is TGCGCCAGCGGAGGAGTAGCGGCCTCCGAGCAGTACTTC. This encodes CASGGVAASEQYF.

The DNA of the CDR3 is TGTGCCAGCAGCTTAGAGAAGACAGGGGGCTCCTACGAGCAGTACTTC. Translating it yields CASSLEKTGGSYEQYF. The chain carries TRBV7-6 and TRBJ2-7; 9 bases are a match to TRBD1. CDR3 size: 16 residues. Germline V lookup: CDR1 SGHVS, CDR2 FNYEAQ. Germline trimming cut 1 base from V and 0 bases from J; bases unmatched to any gene: 4.

The chain recombines TRBV7-6 with TRBJ1-4; maybe TRBD1 (6 bases). Trimming took 1 base from V and 9 from J, leaving 9 bases between them. CDR1 and CDR2 from the germline V gene are SGHVS and FNYEAQ. The CDR3 is 13 amino acids. CDR3 bases: TGTGCCAGCAGCTTAGGTGGGGACAAAAAACTGTTTTTT. Amino acid sequence: CASSLGGDKKLFF.

This sequence joins TRBV13 and TRBJ2-7; 11 bases fit TRBD2. Germline values: CDR1 PRHDT, CDR2 FYEKMQ (reference sequence). This CDR3 region has 15 residues. Germline trimming cut 4 bases from V and 4 bases from J; bases unmatched to any gene: 6. The CDR3 is CASSSRLAGIYEQYF. CDR3 coding DNA: TGTGCCAGCAGCTCCCGACTAGCGGGAATTTACGAGCAGTACTTC.

This chain joins TRBV30 and TRBJ1-3; D is ambiguous. Germline V gives CDR1 GTSNPN, CDR2 SVGIG (reference sequence). The CDR3 covers 14 residues. Trimming removed 5 bases at V and 0 bases at J, with 11 bases between. The DNA of the CDR3 is TGTGCCTGGGAAGAGGTCCTCTCTGGAAACACCATATATTTT. Encoded protein: CAWEEVLSGNTIYF.

The table lists this clone with a count of one. The chain has TRBV30 and TRBJ1-3; D unresolved. The V end lost 3 bases, the J end lost 0 bases, and 6 bases lay between the germline ends. CDR3 size: 13 residues. Germline V gives CDR1 GTSNPN, CDR2 SVGIG (reference sequence). In DNA form, the CDR3 reads TGTGCCTGGAGACCCTACTCTGGAAACACCATATATTTT. Translating it yields CAWRPYSGNTIYF.

The chain joins TRBV5-1 to TRBJ2-5; tentatively, D is TRBD2 (6 bases). CDR1 SGHRS and CDR2 YFSETQ come from the germline V gene. V was shortened by 5 bases and J by 3 bases, with 20 bases between the two germline ends. This CDR3 region has 16 residues. Here the CDR3 reads CASSLGRLRREETQYF. CDR3 coding DNA: TGCGCCAGCAGTCTGGGGAGGCTACGCCGTGAAGAGACCCAGTACTTC.

This clone was seen once. The gene calls are TRBV4-1 and TRBJ1-2, with TRBD1 matching 7 bases. Per germline, CDR1 MGHRA and CDR2 YSYEKL. V was pared by 4 bases and J by 0 bases, with 14 bases of the junction left unmatched. This CDR3 contains 18 residues. The CDR3, as DNA: TGCGCCAGCAGCCGAAAAGATGGACAGGACGGCCCTAACTATGGCTACACCTTC. Encoded protein: CASSRKDGQDGPNYGYTF.

The V gene is TRBV30, the J gene TRBJ2-4, with D unclear. CDR1 and CDR2 (germline): GTSNPN, SVGIG (reference sequence). Trimming cost V 4 bases and J 1 base, with 8 bases left between them. There are 13 residues in the CDR3. The chain's CDR3 is CAWTPSAKNIQYF. DNA for the CDR3: TGTGCCTGGACCCCGAGCGCCAAAAACATTCAGTACTTC.

V is TRBV5-1 and J is TRBJ2-6, with a possible D match to TRBD2 (5 bases). Trimming stripped 1 base from V and 2 bases from J, with 7 bases between. Germline V lookup: CDR1 SGHRS, CDR2 YFSETQ. CDR3 size: 15 residues. CDR3 loop: CASSLPGAGANVLTF. The CDR3 DNA is TGCGCCAGCAGCTTGCCCGGGGCTGGGGCCAACGTCCTGACTTTC.

This rearrangement joins TRBV12-5 to TRBJ2-1, with 11 bases identical to TRBD2. After removal of 0 bases from V and 9 bases from J, the junction contained 7 bases not matched to a gene. Germline CDR1 LGHNT, CDR2 FRNRAP. This CDR3 comprises 16 residues. The CDR3 nucleotides read TGTGCTAGTGGTTTGGTAGTTACTAGCGGGAGCTTTGAGCAGTTCTTC. Translated: CASGLVVTSGSFEQFF.

J is TRBJ2-1 and V is TRBV2; no firm D call. V lost 3 bases, J lost 0 bases, and 9 bases lay in between. In germline, CDR1 is SNHLY, CDR2 FYNNEI. The CDR3 has 15 residues. The CDR3, as DNA: TGTGCCAGCAGTGACCCTGGCAGCTCCTACAATGAGCAGTTCTTC. Protein: CASSDPGSSYNEQFF.

The gene calls are TRBV30 and TRBJ2-7; a possible D gene is TRBD1 (6 bases). The germline V gene encodes CDR1 GTSNPN and CDR2 SVGIG (reference sequence). The CDR3 sequence is 17 residues long. Trimming took 1 base from V and 1 from J, leaving 20 bases between them. DNA for the CDR3: TGTGCCTGGAGTGCCTCCATGCAGGGGACATTATCCTACGAGCAGTACTTC. Encoded protein: CAWSASMQGTLSYEQYF.

This clone has a single count. This sequence joins TRBV7-9 and TRBJ1-3, with 8 bases lining up with TRBD1. J gave up 1 base and V 5 bases, and 7 bases lay outside the gene matches. The CDR3 sequence is 16 residues long. Germline values: CDR1 SEHNR, CDR2 FQNEAQ (reference sequence). The CDR3 DNA is TGTGCCAGCAGCCGGGACAGGCACATGTCTGGAAACACCATATATTTT. Translated, it gives CASSRDRHMSGNTIYF. The entire variable domain, with the rest obtained from reference TRBV7-9 and TRBJ1-3, is as follows: DTGVSQNPRHKITKRGQNVTFRCDPISEHNRLYWYRQTLGQGPEFLTYFQNEAQLEKSRLLSDRFSAERPKGSFSTLEIQRTEQGDSAMYLCASSRDRHMSGNTIYFGEGSWLTVV.

This chain connects TRBV2 to TRBJ1-5, with TRBD1 matching 7 bases. Unmatched junction bases numbered 2, after V lost 6 bases and J lost 3 bases. Germline V gives CDR1 SNHLY, CDR2 FYNNEI. This CDR3 is built from 13 residues. The CDR3 loop is CASRDRDNQPQHF. The CDR3 DNA sequence: TGTGCCAGCAGAGACAGGGACAATCAGCCCCAGCATTTT.

The gene calls are TRBV23-1 and TRBJ1-1; D might be TRBD1 (6 bases). TRBV23-1 is classed as an ORF, of uncertain function. The CDR3 is 14 amino acids. Trimming removed 0 bases from V and 4 bases from J, with 9 bases in between. Here the CDR3 DNA reads TGCGCCAGCAGTCAATCTGGGGGCCCCACTGAAGCTTTCTTT. Amino acids: CASSQSGGPTEAFF.

The chain carries TRBV2 and TRBJ2-1; 10 positions match TRBD2. Germline trimming cut 7 bases from V and 4 bases from J; bases unmatched to any gene: 7. CDR1 and CDR2 (germline): SNHLY, FYNNEI. This CDR3 has 15 amino acids. For the CDR3, the DNA is TGTGCCAGCAACCTAGCGGGAGAGAAATACAATGAGCAGTTCTTC. Amino acid sequence: CASNLAGEKYNEQFF.

The CDR3 reads CASISASGGHYGYTF. The CDR3, as DNA: TGTGCCAGCATATCGGCGTCGGGGGGCCACTATGGCTACACCTTC. The V call is TRBV6-6, the J call TRBJ1-2; TRBD1 is a possible D gene (6 bases). The V and J ends lost 7 bases and 3 bases respectively, with 18 bases between them. The CDR3 has 15 amino acids. CDR1 and CDR2 (germline): MNHNY, SVGAGI (reference sequence).

This clone was seen only a few times. The chain combines TRBV6-1 with TRBJ1-3, with TRBD1 matching 10 bases. The CDR3 covers 17 residues. V was clipped by 4 bases and J by 2 bases; unmatched bases: 8. Germline values: CDR1 MNHNS, CDR2 SASEGT. CDR3: CASSALRDRGTGNTIYF. The CDR3 nucleotides read TGTGCCAGCAGTGCGCTCCGGGACAGGGGTACTGGAAACACCATATATTTT.

V is TRBV6-5 and J is TRBJ2-7; 8 nucleotides agree with TRBD2. CDR1 and CDR2 from the germline V gene are MNHEY and SVGAGI. Trimming cost V 10 bases and J 3 bases; bases outside gene matches: 5. The CDR3 length is 12 residues. The CDR3 DNA sequence: TGTGCCACCGGGGGGGTGGGCTACGAGCAGTACTTC. This encodes CATGGVGYEQYF.

This chain links TRBV30 with TRBJ1-3; D not resolved. The V and J ends lost 0 bases and 8 bases respectively, with 8 bases between them. The CDR3 is 12 amino acids. Germline-derived CDR1 and CDR2 are GTSNPN and SVGIG (reference sequence). CDR3 DNA sequence: TGTGCCTGGAGTGTAGCCGTATACACCATATATTTT. It is translated as CAWSVAVYTIYF.